A selection of T cell receptor beta chains follows, all from one sample in a study of cytomegalovirus exposure and HLA in healthy donors. Method: immunoSEQ multiplex PCR; TCRdb's copy keeps in-frame clones and lacks some. The top ten hold 9.7% of the sample, which has 130,000 to 150,000 clones, around four fifths seen once. The sequencing input was PBMCs. These TCRs come from a woman aged 55-70 years in good health and CMV-seropositive. Each CDR3 is given with its conserved first and last residue.

CASSLVRGAYEQYF TRBJ2-7 TRBV27
CASSLVRGGSEQYF TRBJ2-7 TRBV5-1
CTSSQGEAGRSYEQYF TRBJ2-7 TRBV1
CASSSTGTPNDEQYF TRBJ2-7 TRBV7-3
CASSKGNEKLFF TRBJ1-4 TRBV7-9
CAWSHTNNNEKLFF TRBJ1-4 TRBV30
CASSLRSGNYGYTF TRBJ1-2 TRBV6-1
CASTPLGGSGEQYF TRBJ2-7 TRBV6-5
CASSLGRSYEQYF TRBJ2-7 TRBV5-8
CASRGLAGVRNEQFF TRBJ2-1 TRBV27
CASSLHQQGLNTEAFF TRBJ1-1 TRBV5-6
CASSGSGNEQFF TRBJ2-1 TRBV9
CASSLALGGGGETQYF TRBJ2-5 TRBV7-2
CASSLTSGYLYEQYF TRBJ2-7 TRBV19
CASSRDRDGYTF TRBJ1-2 TRBV5-5
CASRNAGLAGGDSYEQYF TRBJ2-7 TRBV27
CAWSKETGGWTEAFF TRBJ1-1 TRBV30
CASSLTHRGNEQYF TRBJ2-7 TRBV7-9
CASSVVLAGAIDTQYF TRBJ2-3 TRBV9
CASSLRRDTQYF TRBJ2-3 TRBV28
CASSGENEQFF TRBJ2-1 TRBV2
CASSLRQGDTGELFF TRBJ2-2 TRBV4-1
CASSPGTSGYEQYF TRBJ2-7 TRBV6-5
CASSEDTSYNEQFF TRBJ2-1 TRBV25-1
CASSWTGGMREQYF TRBJ2-7 TRBV2
CASSPGHRSPSYEQYF TRBJ2-7 TRBV19
CASSPGQVSTDTQYF TRBJ2-3 TRBV18
CASSVAGGTNTGELFF TRBJ2-2 TRBV9
CASSQRGRPYEQYF NA TRBV27
CAIRPATGDRGNGYTF TRBJ1-2 TRBV10-3
CASSSPPGLAGADTQYF TRBJ2-3 TRBV5-1
CASSNSGRGPEQYF TRBJ2-7 TRBV11-2
CASSLGSDDTQYF TRBJ2-3 TRBV7-9
CASSSPRDRQFSGELFF TRBJ2-2 TRBV7-9
CSVAGTGGQPQHF TRBJ1-5 TRBV29-1
CASSSIQGAQGYTF TRBJ1-2 TRBV27
CAISDGTFGEQYF TRBJ2-7 TRBV10-3
CASSISTGQETQYF TRBJ2-5 TRBV27
CASSGQATSTTGYTF TRBJ1-2 TRBV10-2
CASSFVTSYEQYF TRBJ2-7 TRBV5-4
CAWNGAGNQPQHF TRBJ1-5 TRBV30
CASSPGPDRGSGGYTF TRBJ1-2 TRBV5-1